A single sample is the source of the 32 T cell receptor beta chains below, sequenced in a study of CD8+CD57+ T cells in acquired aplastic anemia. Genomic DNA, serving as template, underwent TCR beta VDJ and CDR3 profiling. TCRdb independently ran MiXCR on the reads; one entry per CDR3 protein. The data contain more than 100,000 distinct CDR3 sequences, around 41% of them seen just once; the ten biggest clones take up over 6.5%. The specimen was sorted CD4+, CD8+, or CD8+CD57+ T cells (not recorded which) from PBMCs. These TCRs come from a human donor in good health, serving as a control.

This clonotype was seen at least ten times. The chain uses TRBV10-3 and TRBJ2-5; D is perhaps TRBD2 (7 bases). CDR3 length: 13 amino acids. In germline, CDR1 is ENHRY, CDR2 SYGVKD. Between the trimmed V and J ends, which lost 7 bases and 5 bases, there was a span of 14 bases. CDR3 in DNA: TGTGCCATCAAAGGGACTACAGGGGAGACCCAGTACTTC. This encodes CAIKGTTGETQYF.

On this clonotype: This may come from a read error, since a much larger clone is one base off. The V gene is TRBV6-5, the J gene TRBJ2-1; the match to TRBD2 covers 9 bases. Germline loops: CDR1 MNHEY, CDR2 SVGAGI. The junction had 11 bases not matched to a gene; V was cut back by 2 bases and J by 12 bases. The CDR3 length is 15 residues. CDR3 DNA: TGTGCCAGCAGTTACAGTAGCGGGAGAAGTAGTGGGCAGTTCTTC. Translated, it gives CASSYSSGRSSGQFF.

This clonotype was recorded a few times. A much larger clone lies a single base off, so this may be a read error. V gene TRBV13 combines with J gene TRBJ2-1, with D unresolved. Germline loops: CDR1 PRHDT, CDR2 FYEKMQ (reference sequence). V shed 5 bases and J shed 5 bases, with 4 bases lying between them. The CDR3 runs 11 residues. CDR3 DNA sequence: TGTGCCAGCAGCCGAAACAATGAGCAGTTCTTC. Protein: CASSRNNEQFF.

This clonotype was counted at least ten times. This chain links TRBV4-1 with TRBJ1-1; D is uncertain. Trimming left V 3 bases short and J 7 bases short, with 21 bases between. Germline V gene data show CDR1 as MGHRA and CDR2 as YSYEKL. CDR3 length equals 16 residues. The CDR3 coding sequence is TGCGCCAGCAGCCATCCGGTGAAGTCGGCGGTGGGTGAAGCTTTCTTT. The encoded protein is CASSHPVKSAVGEAFF.

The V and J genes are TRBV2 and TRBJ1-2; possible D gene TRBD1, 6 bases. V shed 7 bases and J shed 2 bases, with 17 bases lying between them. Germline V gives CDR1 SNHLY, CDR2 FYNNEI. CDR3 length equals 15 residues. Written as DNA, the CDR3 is TGTGCCAGCACCCAAGGACAGCTTAACAACTATGGCTACACCTTC. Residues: CASTQGQLNNYGYTF.

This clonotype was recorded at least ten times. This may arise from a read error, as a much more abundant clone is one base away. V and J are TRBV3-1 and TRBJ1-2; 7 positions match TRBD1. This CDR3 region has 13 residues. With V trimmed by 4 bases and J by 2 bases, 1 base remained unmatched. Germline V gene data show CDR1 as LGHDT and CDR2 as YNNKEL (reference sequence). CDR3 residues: CASSPDRNYGYTF. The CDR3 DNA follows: TGTGCCAGCAGCCCGGACAGGAACTATGGCTACACCTTC.

CDR3 region: CSDRDSYNEQFF. CDR3 sequence (DNA): TGCAGCGACCGGGACTCCTACAATGAGCAGTTCTTC. The chain recombines TRBV29-1 with TRBJ2-1; D is possibly TRBD2 (5 bases). The CDR3 totals 12 residues. The germline V and J ends were trimmed by 7 bases and 0 bases, with 7 bases remaining between them. From germline, CDR1 is SQVTM and CDR2 ANQGSEA.

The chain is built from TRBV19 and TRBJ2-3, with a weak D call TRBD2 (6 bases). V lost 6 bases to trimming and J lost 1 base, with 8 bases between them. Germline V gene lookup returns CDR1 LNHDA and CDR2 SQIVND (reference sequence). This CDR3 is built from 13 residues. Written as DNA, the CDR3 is TGTGCCAGTAGACTAGCTGGCACAGATACGCAGTATTTT. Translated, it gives CASRLAGTDTQYF.

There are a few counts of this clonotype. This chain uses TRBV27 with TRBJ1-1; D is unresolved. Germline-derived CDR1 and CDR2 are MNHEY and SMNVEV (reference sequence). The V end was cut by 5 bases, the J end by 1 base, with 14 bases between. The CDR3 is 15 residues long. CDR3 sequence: CASSPAGGGNTEAFF. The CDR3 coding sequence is TGTGCCAGCAGTCCCGCCGGTGGAGGGAACACTGAAGCTTTCTTT.

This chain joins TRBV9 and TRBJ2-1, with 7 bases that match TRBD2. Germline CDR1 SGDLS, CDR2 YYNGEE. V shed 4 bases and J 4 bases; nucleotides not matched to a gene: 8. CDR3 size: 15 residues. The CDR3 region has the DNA TGTGCCAGCAGCCTGGGGGGGGAAGGATACAATGAGCAGTTCTTC. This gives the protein CASSLGGEGYNEQFF.

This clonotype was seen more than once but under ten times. As DNA, the CDR3 is TGTGCCAGCAAACCCACGGGGTTTGCTAATGAAAAACTGTTTTTT. Translation gives CASKPTGFANEKLFF. V usage is TRBV6-1 and J usage is TRBJ1-4; D not resolved. Between the trimmed V and J ends, which lost 7 bases and 3 bases, there was a span of 15 bases. Germline assignment: CDR1 MNHNS and CDR2 SASEGT. This CDR3 is built from 15 residues.

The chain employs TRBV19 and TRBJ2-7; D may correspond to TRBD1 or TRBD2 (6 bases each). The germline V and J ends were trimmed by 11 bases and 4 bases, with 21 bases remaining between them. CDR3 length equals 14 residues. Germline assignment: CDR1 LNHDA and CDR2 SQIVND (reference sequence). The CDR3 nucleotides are TGTGCCTCGAGGGGGGCGACAGGTGTTTACGAGCAGTACTTC. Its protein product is CASRGATGVYEQYF.

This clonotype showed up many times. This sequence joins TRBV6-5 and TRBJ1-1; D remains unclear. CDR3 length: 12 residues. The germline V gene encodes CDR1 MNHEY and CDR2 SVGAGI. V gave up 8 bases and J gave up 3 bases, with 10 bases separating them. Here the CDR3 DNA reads TGTGCCAGCGGTGGTGGATACACTGAAGCTTTCTTT. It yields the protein CASGGGYTEAFF.

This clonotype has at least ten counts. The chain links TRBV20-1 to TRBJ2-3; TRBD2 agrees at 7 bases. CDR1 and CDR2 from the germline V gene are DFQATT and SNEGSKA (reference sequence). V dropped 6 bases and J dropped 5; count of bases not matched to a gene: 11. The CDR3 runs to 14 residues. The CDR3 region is CSALGRGVIDTQYF. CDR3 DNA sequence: TGCAGTGCCCTTGGACGGGGGGTCATAGATACGCAGTATTTT.

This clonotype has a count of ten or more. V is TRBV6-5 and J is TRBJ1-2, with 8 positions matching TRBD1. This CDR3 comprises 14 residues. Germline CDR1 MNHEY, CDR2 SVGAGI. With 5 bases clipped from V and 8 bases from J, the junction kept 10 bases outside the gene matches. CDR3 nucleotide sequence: TGTGCCAGCAGTAACCCGGACAGGGTTGGGGGCTACACCTTC. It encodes CASSNPDRVGGYTF.

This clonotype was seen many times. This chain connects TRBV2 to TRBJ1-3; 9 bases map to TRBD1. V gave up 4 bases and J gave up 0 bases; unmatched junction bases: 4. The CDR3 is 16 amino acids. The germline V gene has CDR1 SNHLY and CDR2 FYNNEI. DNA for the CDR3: TGTGCCAGCAGTGTACAGGGGGCTCCCTCTGGAAACACCATATATTTT. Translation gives CASSVQGAPSGNTIYF.

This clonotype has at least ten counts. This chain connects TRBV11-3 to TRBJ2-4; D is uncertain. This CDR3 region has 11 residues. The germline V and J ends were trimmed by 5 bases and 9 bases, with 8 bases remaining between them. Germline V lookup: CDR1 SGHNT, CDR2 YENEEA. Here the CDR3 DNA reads TGTGCCAGCAGCCGTACCGCCATTCAGTACTTC. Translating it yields CASSRTAIQYF.

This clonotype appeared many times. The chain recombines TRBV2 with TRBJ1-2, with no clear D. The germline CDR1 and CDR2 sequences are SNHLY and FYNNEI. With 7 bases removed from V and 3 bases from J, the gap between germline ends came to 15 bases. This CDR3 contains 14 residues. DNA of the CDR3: TGTGCCAGCAAACCCTGGGAGGCGGACTATGGCTACACCTTC. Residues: CASKPWEADYGYTF.

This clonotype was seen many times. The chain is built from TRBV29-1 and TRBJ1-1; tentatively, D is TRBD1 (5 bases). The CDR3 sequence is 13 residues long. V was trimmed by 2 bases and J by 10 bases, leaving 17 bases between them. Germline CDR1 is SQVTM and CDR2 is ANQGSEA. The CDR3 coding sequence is TGCAGCGTTGAAACTCTAGGGACCAAACGAGCTTTCTTT. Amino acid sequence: CSVETLGTKRAFF.

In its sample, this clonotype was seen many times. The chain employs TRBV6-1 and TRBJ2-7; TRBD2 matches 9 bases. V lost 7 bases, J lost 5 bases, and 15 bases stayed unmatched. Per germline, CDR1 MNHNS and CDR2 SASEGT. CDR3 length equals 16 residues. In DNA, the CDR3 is TGTGCCAGCACCCCCTTAGGACTAGCGTTGACGGACGAGCAGTACTTC. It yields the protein CASTPLGLALTDEQYF.

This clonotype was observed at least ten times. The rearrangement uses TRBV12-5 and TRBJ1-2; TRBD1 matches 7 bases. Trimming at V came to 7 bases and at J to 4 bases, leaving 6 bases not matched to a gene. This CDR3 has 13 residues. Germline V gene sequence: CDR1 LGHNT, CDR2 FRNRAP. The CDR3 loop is CASVGTETYGYTF. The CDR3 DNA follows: TGTGCTAGTGTCGGGACAGAGACCTATGGCTACACCTTC.

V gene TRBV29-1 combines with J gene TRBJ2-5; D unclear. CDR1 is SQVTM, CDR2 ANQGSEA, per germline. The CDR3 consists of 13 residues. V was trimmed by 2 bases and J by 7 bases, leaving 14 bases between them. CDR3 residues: CSVEHDNPPTQYF. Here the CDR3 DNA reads TGCAGCGTTGAACACGACAATCCCCCGACCCAGTACTTC.

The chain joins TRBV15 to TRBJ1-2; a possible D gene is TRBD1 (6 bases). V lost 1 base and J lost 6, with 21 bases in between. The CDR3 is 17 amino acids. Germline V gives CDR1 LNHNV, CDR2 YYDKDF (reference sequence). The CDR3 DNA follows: TGTGCCACCAGCAGAGCCGGCGAGGGGGGAGGGGAAGATGGCTACACCTTC. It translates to CATSRAGEGGGEDGYTF.

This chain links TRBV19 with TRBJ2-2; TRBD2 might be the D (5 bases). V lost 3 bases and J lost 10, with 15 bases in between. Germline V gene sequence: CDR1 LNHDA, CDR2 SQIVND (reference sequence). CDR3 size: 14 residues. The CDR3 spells CASSMGSGSEELFF. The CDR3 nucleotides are TGTGCCAGTAGTATGGGGAGCGGATCCGAGGAGCTGTTTTTT.

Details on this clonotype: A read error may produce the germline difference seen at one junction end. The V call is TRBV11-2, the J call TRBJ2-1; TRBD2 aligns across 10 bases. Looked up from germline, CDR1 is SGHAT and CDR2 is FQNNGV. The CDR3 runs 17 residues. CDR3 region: CASGLGSGTSAPGKQFF. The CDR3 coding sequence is TGTGCCAGCGGCTTGGGGTCCGGGACTAGCGCCCCCGGTAAGCAGTTCTTC.

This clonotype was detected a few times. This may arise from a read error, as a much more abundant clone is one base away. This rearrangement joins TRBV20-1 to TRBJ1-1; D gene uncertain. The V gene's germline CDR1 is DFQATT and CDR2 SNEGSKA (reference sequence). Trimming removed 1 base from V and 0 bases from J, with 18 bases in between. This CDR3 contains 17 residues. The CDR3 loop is CSARARTRANVNTEAFF. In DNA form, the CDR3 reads TGCAGTGCTAGAGCAAGAACGAGGGCTAATGTGAACACTGAAGCTTTCTTT.

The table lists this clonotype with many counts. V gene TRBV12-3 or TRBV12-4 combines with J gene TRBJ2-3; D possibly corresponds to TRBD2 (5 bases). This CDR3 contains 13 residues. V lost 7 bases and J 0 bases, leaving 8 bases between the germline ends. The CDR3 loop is CASNERSTDTQYF. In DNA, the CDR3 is TGTGCCAGCAACGAGCGGAGCACAGATACGCAGTATTTT.

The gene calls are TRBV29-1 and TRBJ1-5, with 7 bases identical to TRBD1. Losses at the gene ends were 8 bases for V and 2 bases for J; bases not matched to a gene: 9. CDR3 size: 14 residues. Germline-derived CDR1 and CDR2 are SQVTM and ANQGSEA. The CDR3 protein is CSTRQGDRNQPQHF. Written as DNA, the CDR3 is TGCAGCACGAGACAGGGAGATCGCAATCAGCCCCAGCATTTT.

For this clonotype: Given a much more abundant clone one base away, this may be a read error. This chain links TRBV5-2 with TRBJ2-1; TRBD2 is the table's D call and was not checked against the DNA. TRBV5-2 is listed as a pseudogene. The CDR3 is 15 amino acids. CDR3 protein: CASNFGTSVNNEQFF. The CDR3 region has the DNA TGTGCCAGCAACTTCGGGACTAGCGTCAACAATGAGCAGTTCTTC.

DNA for the CDR3: TGTGCCTGGAGTGTACGGAAGGGGGTAGGAGAGACCCAGTACTTC. This encodes CAWSVRKGVGETQYF. The gene calls are TRBV30 and TRBJ2-5; perhaps TRBD1 as D (6 bases). Germline CDR1 reads GTSNPN; CDR2 reads SVGIG (reference sequence). This CDR3 is built from 15 residues. V was clipped by 0 bases and J by 4 bases, with 15 bases between them.

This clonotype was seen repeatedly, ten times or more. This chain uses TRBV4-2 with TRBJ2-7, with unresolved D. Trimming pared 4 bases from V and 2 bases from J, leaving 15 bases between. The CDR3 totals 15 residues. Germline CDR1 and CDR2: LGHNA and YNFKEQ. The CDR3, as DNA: TGTGCCAGCAGCCGGGCCGGGTCTAGGGCCTACGAGCAGTACTTC. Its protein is CASSRAGSRAYEQYF.

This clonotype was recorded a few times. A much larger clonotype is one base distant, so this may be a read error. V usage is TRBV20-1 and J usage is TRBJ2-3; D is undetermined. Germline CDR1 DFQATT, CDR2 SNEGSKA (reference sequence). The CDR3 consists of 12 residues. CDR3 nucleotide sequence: TGCAATGCTAGAGATTTGAGCGATCCGCAGTATTTT. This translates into CNARDLSDPQYF.